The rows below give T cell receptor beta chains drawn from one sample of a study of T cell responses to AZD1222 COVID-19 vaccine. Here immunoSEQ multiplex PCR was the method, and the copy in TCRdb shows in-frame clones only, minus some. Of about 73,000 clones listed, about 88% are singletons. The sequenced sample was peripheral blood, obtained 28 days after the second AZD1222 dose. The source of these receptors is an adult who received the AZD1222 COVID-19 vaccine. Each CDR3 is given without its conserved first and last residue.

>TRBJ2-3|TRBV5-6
ASSYTTRLTDTQY
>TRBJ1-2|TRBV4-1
ASSQDILGGAGNYGYT
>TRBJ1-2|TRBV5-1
ASSLSGGHGYT
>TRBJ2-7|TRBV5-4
ASSSGGGIYEQY
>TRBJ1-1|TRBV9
ASSQTGTEAF
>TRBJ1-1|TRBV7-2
ASSFHRGGTEAF
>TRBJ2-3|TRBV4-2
ASSHRTISSTDTQY
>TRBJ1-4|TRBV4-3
ASSQDQTGPNEKLF
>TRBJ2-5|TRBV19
ASSQKVGQETQY
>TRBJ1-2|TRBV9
ASSVEDYGYT
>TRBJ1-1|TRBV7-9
ASSNRGNTEAF
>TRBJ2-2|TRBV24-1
ATSDTPWTGSGINTGELF
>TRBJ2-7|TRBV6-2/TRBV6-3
ASSYSKIGLAGS
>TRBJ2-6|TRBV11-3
ASSRPSGPTGANVLT
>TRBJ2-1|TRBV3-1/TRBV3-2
ASSQSGGISYNEQF
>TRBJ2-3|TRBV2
ASSTLAGGPSTDTQY
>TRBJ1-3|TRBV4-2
ASSQDGTVSSGNTIY
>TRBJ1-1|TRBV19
ASRTSINTEAF
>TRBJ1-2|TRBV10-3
AISESMSGGGINGYT
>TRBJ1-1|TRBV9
ASSEGDRLATEAF
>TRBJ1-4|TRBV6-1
ASSDPLEGASNEKLF
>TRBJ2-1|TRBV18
ASSGSTGKRVLHEQF
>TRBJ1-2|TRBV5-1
ASSLPGGYGYT
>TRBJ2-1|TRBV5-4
ASSGGNSRQF
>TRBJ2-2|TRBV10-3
AISASATGELF
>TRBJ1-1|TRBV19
ASRQTGLRTEAF
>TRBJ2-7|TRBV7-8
ASSLELGGAAVVLEQY
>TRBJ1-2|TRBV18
ASSPETGLGVGYT
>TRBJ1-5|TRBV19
ASSIVLYSNQPQH
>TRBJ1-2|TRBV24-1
ATSDGALEGYT
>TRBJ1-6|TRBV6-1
ASSEAGRGSYNSPLH
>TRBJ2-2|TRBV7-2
ASKGKAGGSNTGELF